A single sample is the source of the 14 T cell receptor beta chains below, sequenced in a study of cytomegalovirus exposure and HLA in healthy donors. The PCR contained 60 Vbeta and 13 Jbeta primers. TCRdb's table, derived via immunoSEQ multiplex PCR, lists solely in-frame clones and lacks some. The sample has 85,000 to 100,000 clones, around 89% seen once. The sequenced material came from PBMCs. These receptors originate from a man younger than 30 in good health and CMV-seronegative.

This chain uses TRBV27 with TRBJ2-1, with a possible D match to TRBD2 (6 bases). This CDR3 is built from 17 residues. Germline lookup yields CDR1 MNHEY and CDR2 SMNVEV (reference sequence). V gave up 8 bases and J gave up 5 bases, with 25 bases separating them. For the CDR3, the DNA is TGTGCCAGCCCCTACCTCCCCTGGGCGGGACCAAACAATGAGCAGTTCTTC. Its protein is CASPYLPWAGPNNEQFF.

There are a few counts of this clone. The rearrangement links TRBV19 to TRBJ1-2; TRBD1 is a possible D gene (5 bases). From germline, CDR1 is LNHDA and CDR2 SQIVND (reference sequence). The CDR3 consists of 13 residues. V was pared by 7 bases and J by 5 bases, with 14 bases between. CDR3 DNA sequence: TGTGCCAGTATGGTGGCGGGGGGTTATGGCTACACCTTC. Amino acids: CASMVAGGYGYTF.

This clone is a singleton in its sample. For the CDR3, the DNA is TGTGCCAGCAGCTTGGCGACTAGCGGGAGCGTTCGTGAGCAGTTCTTC. As protein: CASSLATSGSVREQFF. The chain employs TRBV5-4 and TRBJ2-1; TRBD2 aligns across 12 bases. This CDR3 is 16 amino acids long. The junction had 7 bases not matched to a gene; V was cut back by 0 bases and J by 9 bases. Germline V gene sequence: CDR1 SGHNT, CDR2 YYREEE (reference sequence).

The chain combines TRBV7-9 with TRBJ2-4; 7 bases agree with TRBD1. The CDR3 sequence is 17 residues long. J gave up 6 bases and V 2 bases, and 13 bases lay outside the gene matches. Germline V lookup: CDR1 SEHNR, CDR2 FQNEAQ (reference sequence). CDR3 nucleotides: TGTGCCAGCAGCTTATCGGCAGGGGGAAGCCTTGGAAACATTCAGTACTTC. Its translation: CASSLSAGGSLGNIQYF.

CDR3 sequence reads: CASSSYRTGFTEAFF. DNA of the CDR3: TGTGCCAGCAGTTCCTATCGGACAGGTTTCACTGAAGCTTTCTTT. The chain employs TRBV27 and TRBJ1-1; 7 bases agree with TRBD1. This CDR3 region has 15 residues. With V trimmed by 4 bases and J by 4 bases, 9 bases remained unmatched. Germline V gene data show CDR1 as MNHEY and CDR2 as SMNVEV (reference sequence).

The chain recombines TRBV28 with TRBJ2-7; D is possibly TRBD2 (6 bases). Germline lookup yields CDR1 MDHEN and CDR2 SYDVKM. With 1 base removed from V and 4 bases from J, the gap between germline ends came to 14 bases. This CDR3 has 15 residues. The CDR3 loop is CASSLLLGAGYEQYF. CDR3 in DNA: TGTGCCAGCAGTTTATTACTGGGAGCGGGTTACGAGCAGTACTTC.

The chain links TRBV5-6 to TRBJ1-3, with 7 bases lining up with TRBD1. Germline assignment: CDR1 SGHDT and CDR2 YYEEEE. The CDR3 is made up of 14 amino acids. J lost 2 bases, V lost 6 bases, and 5 bases had no gene match. CDR3 region: CASNRGPTGNTIYF. The CDR3 DNA is TGTGCCAGCAACAGGGGACCCACTGGAAACACCATATATTTT.

The chain couples TRBV18 to TRBJ1-1; D might be TRBD1 (5 bases). The CDR3 length is 14 residues. The V gene lost 3 bases and the J gene lost 1 base, with 9 bases spanning the gap. CDR1 and CDR2 from the germline V gene are KGHSH and LQKENI. CDR3 DNA sequence: TGTGCCAGCTCACCCGGACAACAGAACACTGAAGCTTTCTTT. Translation gives CASSPGQQNTEAFF.

The V gene is TRBV11-2, the J gene TRBJ2-7; D is perhaps TRBD1 (5 bases). Germline V gene sequence: CDR1 SGHAT, CDR2 FQNNGV. V was trimmed by 5 bases and J by 2 bases, leaving 10 bases between them. This CDR3 has 13 residues. The CDR3 coding sequence is TGTGCCAGCAGCCCTGACAGAGCCTACGAGCAGTACTTC. Protein product: CASSPDRAYEQYF.

The J gene is TRBJ1-2, the V gene TRBV5-4; D gene ambiguous. There are 12 residues in the CDR3. Per the germline V gene, CDR1 is SGHNT and CDR2 is YYREEE (reference sequence). Trimming left V 4 bases short and J 6 bases short, with 10 bases between. The CDR3 DNA follows: TGTGCCAGCAGCCTCCCCCGGGATGGCTACACCTTC. Protein sequence: CASSLPRDGYTF.

The CDR3 coding sequence is TGTGCCAGCAGCCGATCCCCAGGGGGCCGGAATGAGCAGTTCTTC. It yields the protein CASSRSPGGRNEQFF. The chain has TRBV7-2 and TRBJ2-1; 8 nucleotides agree with TRBD1. Germline V gives CDR1 SGHTA, CDR2 FQGNSA. CDR3 length: 15 residues. V dropped 5 bases and J dropped 7; count of bases not matched to a gene: 10.

The gene calls are TRBV6-1 and TRBJ2-3, with 12 bases lining up with TRBD2. The CDR3 consists of 15 residues. The V gene's germline CDR1 is MNHNS and CDR2 SASEGT. The J segment lost 3 bases and the V segment lost 5 bases, leaving 3 bases of the junction unmatched. The CDR3 loop is CASSLTSGSTDTQYF. CDR3 DNA sequence: TGTGCCAGCAGTTTGACTAGCGGGAGTACAGATACGCAGTATTTT.

The V gene is TRBV7-6, the J gene TRBJ1-6; the D gene is possibly TRBD1 (5 bases). Germline V gene sequence: CDR1 SGHVS, CDR2 FNYEAQ. The CDR3 consists of 15 residues. Deletions cut 7 bases from V and 8 bases from J, with 18 bases between. CDR3 bases: TGTGCCAGCACCGAGGGAGGGGACCGATATTCACCCCTCCACTTT. It translates to CASTEGGDRYSPLHF.

The J gene is TRBJ2-1, the V gene TRBV7-9; D is uncertain. Trimming took 1 base from V and 4 from J, leaving 11 bases between them. The CDR3 covers 15 residues. Germline assignment: CDR1 SEHNR and CDR2 FQNEAQ (reference sequence). CDR3 region: CASSLVLDQYNEQFF. The CDR3 DNA reads as TGTGCCAGCAGCTTAGTTCTAGATCAATACAATGAGCAGTTCTTC.